The 32 T cell receptor beta chains below were found in one sample sequenced in a study of cytomegalovirus exposure and HLA in healthy donors. This PCR relied on a set of 60 Vbeta primers and 13 Jbeta primers. TCRdb's table, derived via immunoSEQ multiplex PCR, lists solely in-frame clones and lacks some. The sample consists of roughly 150,000 clones, roughly 82% of them appearing once. The sequencing input was PBMCs. Receptors were obtained from a woman aged 45 to 65 in good health and CMV-seropositive.

The rearrangement joins TRBV15 to TRBJ2-7, with TRBD1 as a possible D gene (6 bases). Trimming stripped 4 bases from V and 6 bases from J, with 22 bases between. The CDR3 is 16 amino acids. In germline, CDR1 is LNHNV, CDR2 YYDKDF (reference sequence). CDR3 sequence: CATSNPGDLIRGEQYF. The CDR3 nucleotides read TGTGCCACCAGCAACCCCGGGGACCTCATCAGGGGCGAGCAGTACTTC.

V gene TRBV27 combines with J gene TRBJ2-7; 8 bases agree with TRBD1. There are 15 residues in the CDR3. Germline CDR1 and CDR2: MNHEY and SMNVEV (reference sequence). The ends lost 4 bases at V and 0 bases at J; junction bases unmatched: 5. The CDR3 DNA sequence: TGTGCCAGCAGTTCCCTTGGACAGGGCTCCTACGAGCAGTACTTC. It specifies CASSSLGQGSYEQYF.

This chain uses TRBV5-5 with TRBJ2-7; D is perhaps TRBD1 (5 bases). The V gene's germline CDR1 is SGHKS and CDR2 YYEKEE (reference sequence). The CDR3 runs 13 residues. The V and J ends lost 0 bases and 2 bases respectively, with 6 bases between them. The CDR3 DNA follows: TGTGCCAGCAGCTTGGACAGGACCTACGAGCAGTACTTC. It encodes CASSLDRTYEQYF.

The table lists this clone with many counts. The identical CDR3 is also encoded by other nucleotide sequences in the sample. CDR3 sequence reads: CASSLGGSGNTIYF. CDR3 nucleotides: TGTGCCAGCAGCCTAGGGGGCTCTGGAAACACCATATATTTT. This chain joins TRBV5-4 and TRBJ1-3; D possibly corresponds to TRBD1 (6 bases). This CDR3 comprises 14 residues. V was shortened by 4 bases and J by 0 bases, with 8 bases between the two germline ends. Germline V CDR1 and CDR2: SGHNT, YYREEE (reference sequence).

The J gene is TRBJ1-6, the V gene TRBV9; D perhaps matches TRBD1 (5 bases). CDR3 length: 16 amino acids. The V gene lost 4 bases and the J gene lost 0 bases, with 11 bases spanning the gap. From germline, CDR1 is SGDLS and CDR2 YYNGEE. The CDR3 sequence is CASSQGTSSYNSPLHF. The CDR3 DNA reads as TGTGCCAGCAGCCAGGGAACGAGCTCCTATAATTCACCCCTCCACTTT.

The gene calls are TRBV7-9 and TRBJ1-3, with unresolved D. The V gene's germline CDR1 is SEHNR and CDR2 FQNEAQ (reference sequence). The germline V and J ends were trimmed by 3 bases and 0 bases, with 12 bases remaining between them. The CDR3 contains 16 residues. For the CDR3, the DNA is TGTGCCAGCAGCTTGTGGGCGAGCAACTCTGGAAACACCATATATTTT. Its translation: CASSLWASNSGNTIYF.

The chain joins TRBV7-9 to TRBJ2-7, with a weak D call TRBD1 (6 bases). The V end lost 3 bases, the J end lost 6 bases, and 12 bases lay between the germline ends. In germline, CDR1 is SEHNR, CDR2 FQNEAQ (reference sequence). The CDR3 has 13 amino acids. The CDR3 bases are TGTGCCAGCAGCTTTACAGGGACCTCCGAGCAGTACTTC. This codes for CASSFTGTSEQYF.

The CDR3 reads CASSGLGRGGGQPQHF. The DNA for the CDR3 is TGTGCCAGCAGTGGCCTGGGACGGGGAGGAGGTCAGCCCCAGCATTTT. The rearrangement links TRBV6-1 to TRBJ1-5; perhaps TRBD1 as D (5 bases). The CDR3 consists of 16 residues. Trimming shortened V by 4 bases and J by 6 bases, and 19 bases separated the two germline ends. The germline V gene has CDR1 MNHNS and CDR2 SASEGT.

J is TRBJ1-5 and V is TRBV4-3; 8 nucleotides match TRBD1. Trimming cost V 4 bases and J 1 base; bases outside gene matches: 3. Germline values: CDR1 LGHNA, CDR2 YSLEER. The CDR3 has 15 amino acids. In DNA form, the CDR3 reads TGCGCCAGCAGCCCAGACAGGGGAAGCAATCAGCCCCAGCATTTT. Translated: CASSPDRGSNQPQHF.

V usage is TRBV9 and J usage is TRBJ1-3; D ambiguous. The CDR3 sequence is 16 residues long. Between the trimmed V and J ends, which lost 1 base and 4 bases, there was a span of 15 bases. The germline gives CDR1 SGDLS, CDR2 YYNGEE. The CDR3 loop is CASSVSATPEGNTIYF. For the CDR3, the DNA is TGTGCCAGCAGCGTATCGGCCACCCCGGAGGGAAACACCATATATTTT.

This clone came up a few times. The V gene is TRBV27, the J gene TRBJ2-1; TRBD1 matches 10 bases. This CDR3 is 14 amino acids long. Germline V gene sequence: CDR1 MNHEY, CDR2 SMNVEV (reference sequence). V lost 7 bases, J lost 4 bases, and 4 bases stayed unmatched. CDR3 in amino acids: CASTDRGRYNEQFF. The CDR3 region has the DNA TGTGCCAGCACCGACAGGGGGCGATACAATGAGCAGTTCTTC.

The chain has TRBV19 and TRBJ2-1, with 9 bases aligning to TRBD1. CDR1 LNHDA and CDR2 SQIVND come from the germline V gene (reference sequence). The CDR3 spans 17 residues. J gave up 7 bases and V 1 base, and 11 bases lay outside the gene matches. CDR3 residues: CASSIVGKGQGRNEQFF. In DNA form, the CDR3 reads TGTGCCAGTAGTATAGTAGGGAAGGGACAGGGTAGAAATGAGCAGTTCTTC.

The V and J genes are TRBV6-1 and TRBJ1-1, with a weak D call TRBD1 (5 bases). This CDR3 spans 14 amino acids. Germline V gene lookup returns CDR1 MNHNS and CDR2 SASEGT. Trimming left V 5 bases short and J 1 base short, with 11 bases between. Here the CDR3 DNA reads TGTGCCAGCAGTAGGGGCACTGAGAACACTGAAGCTTTCTTT. Translated, it gives CASSRGTENTEAFF.

The chain has TRBV7-8 and TRBJ2-2; 9 bases agree with TRBD2. The CDR3 consists of 16 residues. CDR1 and CDR2 from the germline V gene are SGHVS and FQNEAQ. V shed 6 bases and J 1 base; nucleotides not matched to a gene: 6. CDR3 in amino acids: CASRASGARNTGELFF. The CDR3 DNA sequence: TGTGCCAGCAGGGCTAGCGGGGCACGGAACACCGGGGAGCTGTTTTTT.

This clone was seen only a few times. J is TRBJ1-2 and V is TRBV6-5; TRBD1 might be the D (5 bases). Trimming pared 6 bases from V and 4 bases from J, leaving 15 bases between. Per the germline V gene, CDR1 is MNHEY and CDR2 is SVGAGI. The CDR3 length is 14 residues. For the CDR3, the DNA is TGTGCCAGCAGGTACCCGGGGGGGAGCTATGGCTACACCTTC. Residues: CASRYPGGSYGYTF.

This rearrangement joins TRBV27 to TRBJ2-7, with 9 positions matching TRBD2. Germline trimming cut 5 bases from V and 4 bases from J; bases unmatched to any gene: 18. The V gene's germline CDR1 is MNHEY and CDR2 SMNVEV (reference sequence). The CDR3 covers 18 residues. The CDR3 loop is CASSPRLAVRGIVYEQYF. The CDR3 DNA follows: TGTGCCAGCAGTCCCCGACTAGCGGTGAGAGGAATAGTTTACGAGCAGTACTTC.

The chain uses TRBV5-8 and TRBJ2-7; TRBD2 agrees at 9 bases. J lost 3 bases, V lost 8 bases, and 9 bases had no gene match. The CDR3 length is 14 residues. Germline assignment: CDR1 SGHTS and CDR2 YDEGEE. This CDR3 reads CASRAGGQHYEQYF. The CDR3 DNA follows: TGTGCCAGTAGAGCGGGGGGCCAACACTACGAGCAGTACTTC.

V and J are TRBV7-8 and TRBJ2-3; TRBD2 matches at 8 bases. V lost 2 bases to trimming and J lost 1 base; unmatched junction nucleotides: 2. This CDR3 has 15 amino acids. Germline V gene sequence: CDR1 SGHVS, CDR2 FQNEAQ. CDR3 in amino acids: CASSLTGGRTDTQYF. The CDR3 DNA reads TGTGCCAGCAGCTTAACGGGGGGGCGCACAGATACGCAGTATTTT.

The rearrangement links TRBV6-4 to TRBJ1-3; D not resolved. The CDR3 sequence is 14 residues long. V gave up 7 bases and J gave up 2 bases, with 12 bases separating them. Germline CDR1 reads MRHNA; CDR2 reads SNTAGT. CDR3 sequence reads: CASTEEFPGNTIYF. The CDR3 bases are TGTGCCAGCACTGAAGAGTTCCCTGGAAACACCATATATTTT.

The CDR3 is CATRERPGGLFF. In nucleotides, the CDR3 is TGTGCCACGCGCGAGCGGCCGGGAGGTCTGTTTTTT. The chain links TRBV19 to TRBJ1-4; no definite D call. The CDR3 length is 12 residues. Between the trimmed V and J ends, which lost 10 bases and 14 bases, there was a span of 20 bases. CDR1 LNHDA and CDR2 SQIVND come from the germline V gene (reference sequence).

This clone was seen a few times. The V call is TRBV7-9, the J call TRBJ2-1; 11 bases are shared with TRBD1. The V gene end was trimmed by 0 bases and the J gene end by 9 bases; junction bases not matched to a gene: 7. Looked up from germline, CDR1 is SEHNR and CDR2 is FQNEAQ (reference sequence). The CDR3 sequence is 16 residues long. This chain's CDR3 is CASSLAGTGGIGEQFF. CDR3 bases: TGTGCCAGCAGCTTAGCTGGGACAGGGGGAATTGGTGAGCAGTTCTTC.

This chain uses TRBV18 with TRBJ1-1; 11 nucleotides match TRBD1. Germline CDR1 is KGHSH and CDR2 is LQKENI. The CDR3 consists of 15 residues. The V and J ends lost 0 bases and 5 bases, in that order; junction bases with no gene match: 2. The CDR3 nucleotides are TGTGCCAGCTCACCACCCGGGACAGGGGGGACTGAAGCTTTCTTT. Protein: CASSPPGTGGTEAFF.

This clone appeared a few times. The chain is built from TRBV7-8 and TRBJ1-6; D possibly corresponds to TRBD1 (6 bases). Germline-derived CDR1 and CDR2 are SGHVS and FQNEAQ. This CDR3 contains 14 residues. V was clipped by 5 bases and J by 8 bases, with 13 bases between them. The CDR3, as DNA: TGTGCCAGCAGCCCCGGACAGTGGTATTCACCCCTCCACTTT. This gives the protein CASSPGQWYSPLHF.

The DNA for the CDR3 is TGCGCCAGCAGCTTGGGGACAGGGGGGCATGGCTACACCTTC. It yields the protein CASSLGTGGHGYTF. The chain has TRBV5-1 and TRBJ1-2; TRBD1 matches 10 bases. Germline V gives CDR1 SGHRS, CDR2 YFSETQ. The CDR3 has 14 residues. The ends lost 0 bases at V and 6 bases at J; junction bases unmatched: 2.

This clone was seen only once. The V call is TRBV7-9, the J call TRBJ2-4; tentative D call: TRBD1 (5 bases). Per germline, CDR1 SEHNR and CDR2 FQNEAQ (reference sequence). The CDR3 extends over 16 amino acids. The germline V and J ends were trimmed by 1 base and 8 bases, with 18 bases remaining between them. The CDR3 nucleotides read TGTGCCAGCAGCTTAGGGATTGGGGTCGGACATCACATTCAGTACTTC. Its translation: CASSLGIGVGHHIQYF.

The gene calls are TRBV1 and TRBJ1-4; no DNA check was done on the table's D call, TRBD1. TRBV1 is assigned pseudogene status. The CDR3 is 20 amino acids. In DNA form, the CDR3 reads TGCACCAGCAGCCATCCCACCGGGACAGGGAGAATGGGGGCTCATGAAAAACTGTTTTTT. Protein: CTSSHPTGTGRMGAHEKLFF.

The J gene is TRBJ2-1, the V gene TRBV11-1; 12 nucleotides match TRBD2. Germline loops: CDR1 SGHAT, CDR2 FQDESV (reference sequence). Trimming cost V 4 bases and J 1 base; bases outside gene matches: 8. This CDR3 contains 18 residues. CDR3 residues: CASSSRLAGVTSYNEQFF. The CDR3 coding sequence is TGTGCCAGCAGCTCCCGACTAGCGGGGGTAACATCCTACAATGAGCAGTTCTTC.

The rearrangement uses TRBV18 and TRBJ2-5; no clear D. In germline, CDR1 is KGHSH, CDR2 LQKENI. V lost 1 base and J lost 2, with 14 bases in between. This CDR3 spans 16 amino acids. The CDR3 here is CASSPQFLGRQETQYF. CDR3 nucleotides: TGTGCCAGCTCACCACAGTTCCTAGGTCGGCAAGAGACCCAGTACTTC.

The V gene is TRBV7-8, the J gene TRBJ2-7, with 9 bases that match TRBD1. Trimming cost V 5 bases and J 4 bases; bases outside gene matches: 12. The CDR3 is 16 amino acids. CDR1 is SGHVS, CDR2 FQNEAQ, per germline. The CDR3 DNA follows: TGTGCCAGCAGCCCCAAGGGACAGGGAGTATCGTACGAGCAGTACTTC. This translates into CASSPKGQGVSYEQYF.

The chain uses TRBV7-8 and TRBJ2-7; 8 bases agree with TRBD1. This CDR3 has 12 residues. CDR1 SGHVS and CDR2 FQNEAQ come from the germline V gene. Unmatched junction bases numbered 2, after V lost 4 bases and J lost 6 bases. CDR3 in amino acids: CASSWTGTEQYF. Here the CDR3 DNA reads TGTGCCAGCAGCTGGACAGGGACCGAGCAGTACTTC.

This clone was observed a few times. The chain couples TRBV5-1 to TRBJ1-1; the D is unclear. This CDR3 has 15 residues. V was clipped by 0 bases and J by 2 bases, with 11 bases between them. The germline V gene has CDR1 SGHRS and CDR2 YFSETQ. CDR3 bases: TGCGCCAGCAGCTTGGGCGGGGTGGCTAACACTGAAGCTTTCTTT. This codes for CASSLGGVANTEAFF.

As DNA, the CDR3 is TGTGCCACCAGCAGAGAGACAGGGGGCACCGGGGAGCTGTTTTTT. This translates into CATSRETGGTGELFF. The chain combines TRBV15 with TRBJ2-2; 9 bases agree with TRBD1. After removal of 0 bases from V and 4 bases from J, the junction contained 0 bases not matched to a gene. Germline values: CDR1 LNHNV, CDR2 YYDKDF (reference sequence). The CDR3 is made up of 15 amino acids. Variable domain in full (rest from reference TRBV15 and TRBJ2-2): DAMVIQNPRYQVTQFGKPVTLSCSQTLNHNVMYWYQQKSSQAPKLLFHYYDKDFNNEADTPDNFQSRRPNTSFCFLDIRSPGLGDTAMYLCATSRETGGTGELFFGEGSRLTVL.